This TCR beta chain was profiled in a study of long-term antiretroviral therapy in people with HIV. Post-ART PBMC samples numbered at least two per donor, and pre-ART ones at least one. Every HIV-positive participant received treatment in the United States. This clone was detected once. Trimming removed 7 bases at V and 10 bases at J, with 16 bases between. This CDR3 comprises 12 residues. The assay, immunoSEQ v3.0, was run at survey level. The repertoire was sequenced with immunoSEQ multiplex PCR; TCRdb's copy has only in-frame clones and lacks some. The repertoire holds approximately 19,000 clones, about 91% seen once, with under 5% in the top ten.

Sequencing used unsorted PBMCs, obtained 2.1 years after starting antiretroviral therapy. This TCR came from a man younger than 30 with HIV. V gene TRBV23-1 combines with J gene TRBJ1-1; D possibly corresponds to TRBD1 (5 bases). TRBV23-1 is marked as an open reading frame, function uncertain. CDR3 DNA: TGCGCCAGCACCCGCGACAGCAACGGAGCTTTCTTT. This codes for CASTRDSNGAFF.